The rows below give T cell receptor beta chains drawn from one sample of a study of blood T cell repertoires in COVID-19. The data were produced by immunoSEQ multiplex PCR, yet TCRdb's version contains in-frame clones alone and is incomplete. The sample contains 150,000 or so clones, about 90% of which appear only once. The source material was PBMCs or T cells enriched from blood (not recorded which). Receptors originate from a woman between 40 and 50 years old who had been exposed to COVID-19. The CDR3 runs from the conserved cysteine through the conserved F or W. D genes are given only for firm matches.

V	J	length	D	CDR3	DNA
TRBV6-5	TRBJ2-1	15	TRBD1	CASSRGTGLYNEQFF	TGTGCCAGCAGCCGAGGGACAGGATTGTACAATGAGCAGTTCTTC
TRBV10-3	TRBJ2-2	14	TRBD1	CAISEGTGDRELFF	TGTGCCATCAGTGAAGGGACAGGGGACCGGGAGCTGTTTTTT
TRBV6-5	TRBJ1-1	13	TRBD1	CASTGTGGTEAFF	TGTGCCAGCACCGGGACAGGCGGGACTGAAGCTTTCTTT
TRBV6-6	TRBJ1-1	15	-	CASSPAYVLNTEAFF	TGTGCCAGCAGTCCCGCGTATGTACTGAACACTGAAGCTTTCTTT
TRBV19	TRBJ1-1	16	-	CASSTSPRGGNTEAFF	TGTGCCAGTAGTACATCCCCCCGGGGGGGAAACACTGAAGCTTTCTTT
TRBV9	TRBJ1-4	17	TRBD1	CASSVDQGALPNEKLFF	TGTGCCAGCAGCGTAGATCAGGGGGCATTACCTAATGAAAAACTGTTTTTT
TRBV5-1	TRBJ1-5	14	-	CASRLEGFGGPQHF	TGCGCCAGCCGCCTAGAAGGGTTCGGAGGGCCCCAGCATTTT
TRBV18	TRBJ1-1	16	-	CASSPNPPPEDTEAFF	TGTGCCAGCTCACCAAATCCACCACCCGAGGACACTGAAGCTTTCTTT
TRBV28	TRBJ1-5	15	-	CASRSRGNSNQPQHF	TGTGCCAGCAGATCCAGGGGAAATAGCAATCAGCCCCAGCATTTT
TRBV5-5	TRBJ2-5	15	TRBD1	CASSWGTGAGETQYF	TGTGCCAGCAGCTGGGGGACAGGGGCGGGTGAGACCCAGTACTTC